The rows below give T cell receptor beta chains drawn from one sample of a study of blood T cells in healthy people across ages. TCRdb analysed the 5' RACE reads with MiXCR anew, one entry per CDR3 protein. The sample lists around 970,000 distinct CDR3 sequences; roughly 51% were seen once. Input material: blood. The receptors originated from a woman in her sixties or seventies in good health. The CDR3 runs from the conserved cysteine through the conserved F or W. D genes are given only for firm matches.

CDR3aa: CASSWLGQGIGNKQYF
d_gene: .
v_gene: TRBV5-6
j_gene: TRBJ2-5

CDR3aa: CSASEGLGVSEAFF
d_gene: .
v_gene: TRBV20-1
j_gene: TRBJ1-1

CDR3aa: CASSQDLAACSSYEQYF
d_gene: TRBD2
v_gene: TRBV4-1
j_gene: TRBJ2-7

CDR3aa: CASSGGQGQDGYTF
d_gene: TRBD1
v_gene: TRBV28
j_gene: TRBJ1-2

CDR3aa: CASSWGLAGGPSVSTSYEQYF
d_gene: TRBD2
v_gene: TRBV11-1
j_gene: TRBJ2-7

CDR3aa: CSASETGGNTEAFF
d_gene: TRBD1
v_gene: TRBV20-1
j_gene: TRBJ1-1

CDR3aa: CASSQEVLAAQETQYF
d_gene: TRBD2
v_gene: TRBV4-2
j_gene: TRBJ2-5

CDR3aa: CASSLERESYEQYF
d_gene: TRBD2
v_gene: TRBV12-3/TRBV12-4
j_gene: TRBJ2-7

CDR3aa: CASSSLQEVRADTQYF
d_gene: .
v_gene: TRBV28
j_gene: TRBJ2-3

CDR3aa: CSVVFVRGAGELFF
d_gene: .
v_gene: TRBV29-1
j_gene: TRBJ2-2

CDR3aa: CASSRDRNNYGYTF
d_gene: .
v_gene: TRBV7-2
j_gene: TRBJ1-2

CDR3aa: CASSLQGAPRHSRETQYF
d_gene: TRBD1
v_gene: TRBV14
j_gene: TRBJ2-5

CDR3aa: CANSLGLAGGSGDTQYF
d_gene: TRBD2
v_gene: TRBV7-8
j_gene: TRBJ2-3

CDR3aa: CASSFDSNTGELFF
d_gene: .
v_gene: TRBV12-3/TRBV12-4
j_gene: TRBJ2-2

CDR3aa: CAGVWDYNSPLHF
d_gene: .
v_gene: TRBV11-3
j_gene: TRBJ1-6

CDR3aa: CASSPGQGGGYTF
d_gene: TRBD1
v_gene: TRBV7-9
j_gene: TRBJ1-2

CDR3aa: CATSDLAGVSMYEQFF
d_gene: TRBD2
v_gene: TRBV24-1
j_gene: TRBJ2-1

CDR3aa: CASSLRTGESSYEQYF
d_gene: TRBD1
v_gene: TRBV12-3/TRBV12-4
j_gene: TRBJ2-7

CDR3aa: CASSFGGSEAFF
d_gene: .
v_gene: TRBV11-2
j_gene: TRBJ1-1

CDR3aa: CASSSRLAGVDEQYF
d_gene: TRBD2
v_gene: TRBV7-2
j_gene: TRBJ2-7

CDR3aa: CASSKGTGERETQYF
d_gene: .
v_gene: TRBV21-1
j_gene: TRBJ2-5

CDR3aa: CSAAGWGSYNEQFF
d_gene: .
v_gene: TRBV20-1
j_gene: TRBJ2-1

CDR3aa: CASSGIGGTAPYEQYF
d_gene: .
v_gene: TRBV12-3/TRBV12-4
j_gene: TRBJ2-7

CDR3aa: CASSPPSLVDTQYF
d_gene: .
v_gene: TRBV18
j_gene: TRBJ2-3

CDR3aa: CSASRGPPGTEAFF
d_gene: .
v_gene: TRBV29-1
j_gene: TRBJ1-1

CDR3aa: CSVRPSGGYEQFF
d_gene: TRBD2
v_gene: TRBV29-1
j_gene: TRBJ2-1

CDR3aa: CASSSRQGMNTEAFF
d_gene: TRBD1
v_gene: TRBV7-6
j_gene: TRBJ1-1

CDR3aa: CSSSQGSYNEQFF
d_gene: .
v_gene: TRBV29-1
j_gene: TRBJ2-1

CDR3aa: CASSTQYGTGNQPQHF
d_gene: TRBD1
v_gene: TRBV19
j_gene: TRBJ1-5

CDR3aa: CASSLRSSPLHF
d_gene: .
v_gene: TRBV28
j_gene: TRBJ1-6

CDR3aa: CSAHREVVYGYTF
d_gene: .
v_gene: TRBV20-1
j_gene: TRBJ1-2

CDR3aa: CASSLVLNEKLFF
d_gene: .
v_gene: TRBV27
j_gene: TRBJ1-4

CDR3aa: CASRGGCTDTQYF
d_gene: .
v_gene: TRBV12-3/TRBV12-4
j_gene: TRBJ2-3

CDR3aa: CASTLRTGGGEQYF
d_gene: TRBD1
v_gene: TRBV28
j_gene: .

CDR3aa: CASSFTGAYEQYF
d_gene: TRBD1
v_gene: TRBV27
j_gene: TRBJ2-7

CDR3aa: CASSQVVAGQNEQFF
d_gene: TRBD2
v_gene: TRBV4-1
j_gene: TRBJ2-1

CDR3aa: CASSPQQGSTDTQYF
d_gene: .
v_gene: TRBV18
j_gene: TRBJ2-3

CDR3aa: CAISPNTGGMSQETQYF
d_gene: TRBD1
v_gene: TRBV10-3
j_gene: TRBJ2-5

CDR3aa: CASTNFGSGQKTQYF
d_gene: .
v_gene: TRBV6-2/TRBV6-3
j_gene: TRBJ2-5

CDR3aa: CASSVEQGGNTEAFF
d_gene: .
v_gene: TRBV9
j_gene: TRBJ1-1

CDR3aa: CASSEALGGGGKLFF
d_gene: .
v_gene: TRBV6-1
j_gene: TRBJ1-4

CDR3aa: CASSSGRKAYEQYF
d_gene: .
v_gene: TRBV7-6
j_gene: .

CDR3aa: CASSFVSPSGNTIYF
d_gene: .
v_gene: TRBV12-3/TRBV12-4
j_gene: TRBJ1-3

CDR3aa: CASSQDRGRGLGEQYF
d_gene: TRBD1
v_gene: TRBV4-1
j_gene: TRBJ2-7

CDR3aa: CASSLGTAGSYNSPLHF
d_gene: .
v_gene: TRBV5-6
j_gene: TRBJ1-6

CDR3aa: CASSLSNRDEQFF
d_gene: .
v_gene: TRBV5-1
j_gene: TRBJ2-1

CDR3aa: CASRKTGPGLAEETQYF
d_gene: TRBD2
v_gene: TRBV4-1
j_gene: TRBJ2-5

CDR3aa: CASSLCTVVHEQYF
d_gene: .
v_gene: TRBV27
j_gene: .

CDR3aa: CASSSYSTGSADTQYF
d_gene: .
v_gene: TRBV11-1
j_gene: TRBJ2-3

CDR3aa: CASSQEQILNTGELFF
d_gene: .
v_gene: TRBV4-3
j_gene: TRBJ2-2

CDR3aa: CASSQGGTLYEQYF
d_gene: .
v_gene: TRBV4-2
j_gene: TRBJ2-7

CDR3aa: CASSSATEQYF
d_gene: .
v_gene: TRBV3-1
j_gene: TRBJ2-7

CDR3aa: CSLRDYSNQPQHF
d_gene: .
v_gene: TRBV20-1
j_gene: TRBJ1-5